This T cell receptor beta chain originates from a study of CD8 T cells in Susac syndrome. The overall study: Patients with Susac syndrome were therapy-naive, taking corticosteroids, with some also receiving intravenous immunoglobulin, or taking intravenous immunoglobulin alone at the time their blood was drawn.

TEMRA cells were enriched by FACS, and CD4+ and CD8+ T cells were negatively isolated. Trimming took 3 bases from V and 11 from J, leaving 23 bases between them. The CDR3 totals 16 residues. CDR1 and CDR2 (germline): SGHRS, YFSETQ. Random hexamers served to reverse transcribe about 0.5 to 1 ug RNA. From the immunoSEQ multiplex PCR reads, TCRdb called clonotypes with MiXCR, one entry per CDR3 protein. Here the sample spans 200,000 to 250,000 distinct CDR3 sequences, 94% being singletons. The TCR comes from a human donor with Susac syndrome. The V call is TRBV5-1, the J call TRBJ2-2; D is possibly TRBD1 or TRBD2 (5 bases each). The sequencing input was CD4+ T cells from PBMCs. The CDR3 region is CASSSSGTYRGGELFF. In DNA form, the CDR3 reads TGCGCCAGCAGCTCTTCCGGGACGTACCGTGGGGGAGAGCTGTTTTTT.